These T cell receptor beta chains were read from a single sample in a study of T cell repertoires in cytomegalovirus infection. Their specific antigens are unknown. Using its own MiXCR run on the reads, TCRdb lists one record per CDR3 protein. The table records some 310,000 distinct CDR3 sequences, more than 20% of them present only once. The specimen comprised cultured PBMCs, sampled from culture after CMV antigen stimulation. The receptors stem from a human donor in good health (CMV status not recorded). Some clones in this sample may be carry-over from other donors' samples. The CDR3 runs from the conserved cysteine through the conserved F or W. The D gene is left open where the match is weak. Not all rows give a size; the values are once, few, many and, for expanded clones, a class.

d_call,v_call,clone_size,j_call,cdr3_nt,cdr3_aa
.,TRBV6-1,many,TRBJ1-5,TGTGCCAGCAGTGAAGCGTGGGATCAGCCCCAGCATTTT,CASSEAWDQPQHF
.,TRBV6-1,few,TRBJ1-2,TGTGCCAGCAGTTCAACCCGGGACTACAACTATGGCTACACCTTC,CASSSTRDYNYGYTF
.,TRBV7-2,many,TRBJ1-5,TGTGCCAGCAGCCCGGACGGACTTAGCAATCAGCCCCAGCATTTT,CASSPDGLSNQPQHF
TRBD2,TRBV7-9,.,TRBJ2-7,TGTGCCAGCAGCACGGGACTAGCGGCTTCACGAGACTACGAGCAGTACTTC,CASSTGLAASRDYEQYF
.,TRBV4-1,few,TRBJ1-6,TGCGCCAGCAGCCAAGAGATTACCACCCTGCTCCTCCACTTT,CASSQEITTLLLHF
.,TRBV6-2/TRBV6-3,.,TRBJ2-5,TGTGCCAGCAGGAGACAAGCCGGGACAATACAAGAGACCCAGTACTTC,CASRRQAGTIQETQYF
TRBD2,TRBV6-8,.,TRBJ2-1,TGTGCCAGCAGTTATCCTGCTAGCGGCTACAATGAGCAGTTCTTC,CASSYPASGYNEQFF
.,TRBV7-2,many,TRBJ2-7,TGTGCCAGCAGCTCGGGGTGGGGGACGGTGGATTACGAGCAGTACTTC,CASSSGWGTVDYEQYF
TRBD2,TRBV28,.,TRBJ2-3,TGTGCCAGCAGTTTATTGGGCATAGCGGGGATCACAGATACGCAGTATTTT,CASSLLGIAGITDTQYF
.,TRBV5-8,few,TRBJ2-2,TGTGCCAGCAGCTTCCGACAGAACACCGGGGAGCTGTTTTTT,CASSFRQNTGELFF
.,TRBV18,few,TRBJ1-1,TGTGCCAGCTCACTGAATTACAGACAGAACACTGAAGCTTTCTTT,CASSLNYRQNTEAFF
TRBD2,TRBV7-8,.,TRBJ2-5,TGTGCCAGCAGCCCCCGGACTAGCGGGACTCAGGAGACCCAGTACTTC,CASSPRTSGTQETQYF
.,TRBV7-2,many,TRBJ2-3,TGTGCCAGCAGCTTGGGGACTTCCTCCCTTTTGGATACGCAGTATTTT,CASSLGTSSLLDTQYF
TRBD1,TRBV15,few,TRBJ1-1,TGTGCCACCAGCTACGACAGGGGTCAGAACACTGAAGCTTTCTTT,CATSYDRGQNTEAFF
TRBD1,TRBV6-5,few,TRBJ2-3,TGTGCCAGCAGCCAGAATCCGGGACAGGGGACAGATACGCAGTATTTT,CASSQNPGQGTDTQYF
TRBD1,TRBV7-2,many,TRBJ2-3,TGTGCCAGCAGCATAGACAGGGGCGATACGCAGTATTTT,CASSIDRGDTQYF
.,TRBV27,.,TRBJ2-3,TGTGCCAGCGCAATAGGCAGGGGGAGGTTAGGCACAGATACGCAGTATTTT,CASAIGRGRLGTDTQYF
TRBD1,TRBV30,.,TRBJ1-5,TGTGCCTGGGGGGCCGGGGACAGGAGCAATCAGCCCCAGCATTTT,CAWGAGDRSNQPQHF
.,TRBV2,.,TRBJ2-1,TGTGCCAGCAGTGAAGTAGGTGACAATGAGCAGTTCTTC,CASSEVGDNEQFF
TRBD1,TRBV7-2,many,TRBJ2-1,TGTGCCAGCAGCTTGGGGCTCTCAGGGGGTGACTATGAGCAGTTCTTC,CASSLGLSGGDYEQFF
.,TRBV7-2,.,TRBJ2-3,TGTGCCAGCAGCTTAGATATGACAGGCACAGATACGCAGTATTTT,CASSLDMTGTDTQYF
.,TRBV14,.,TRBJ2-7,TGTGCCAGCAGCCAAGTGGGACCGCCTTACTTC,CASSQVGPPYF
.,TRBV6-2/TRBV6-3,.,TRBJ1-6,TGTGCCAGCAGTTACGACGGAATTAATTCACCCCTCCACTTT,CASSYDGINSPLHF
.,TRBV7-2,many,TRBJ2-3,TGTGCCAGCAGCTTTGGCACAGATACGCAGTATTTT,CASSFGTDTQYF
.,TRBV7-2,many,TRBJ2-7,TGTGCCAGCAGCTTAGACGGCGTACCCGTTGAGCAGTACTTC,CASSLDGVPVEQYF
.,TRBV20-1,.,TRBJ2-3,TGCAGTGCTGCAGGTGGTAGCACAGATACGCAGTATTTT,CSAAGGSTDTQYF
.,TRBV5-3,few,TRBJ2-1,TGTGCCAGAACCCGCTCGGAGTTCTTC,CARTRSEFF
.,TRBV30,once,TRBJ2-3,TGTGCCTGGAGTGTATGGGGGGGCAGTAATACAGATACGCAGTATTTT,CAWSVWGGSNTDTQYF
TRBD2,TRBV19,.,TRBJ2-1,TGTGCCAGCAGCCATCGGACTAGCGGGAGCAATGAGCAGTTCTTC,CASSHRTSGSNEQFF
TRBD1,TRBV5-5,many,TRBJ2-7,TGTGCCAGCAAATACCGGGACAGTCTTTTCTACGAGCAGTACTTC,CASKYRDSLFYEQYF
.,TRBV28,.,TRBJ1-2,TGTGCCAGCATTTCGGGGACGACGGCCGGGGGCTACACCTTC,CASISGTTAGGYTF
.,TRBV7-6,.,TRBJ1-3,TGTGCCAGCAGCTTATTTTATCGGGGGGGGTACTCTGGAAACACCATATATTTT,CASSLFYRGGYSGNTIYF
TRBD2,TRBV27,few,TRBJ2-7,TGTGCCAGCAGTCTGGGACTAGCGGGGAGCTCCTACGAGCAGTACTTC,CASSLGLAGSSYEQYF
TRBD2,TRBV29-1,.,TRBJ2-1,TGCAGCGTTGGCCCCCGACTAGCGGACAATGAGCAGTTCTTC,CSVGPRLADNEQFF
TRBD2,TRBV7-6,.,TRBJ2-1,TGTGCCAGCAGCCCAAGCGGCGGGAGCTCCTACAATGAGCAGTTCTTC,CASSPSGGSSYNEQFF
TRBD1,TRBV28,once,TRBJ1-4,TGTGCCAGCAGTCAGCAGGGGGTTCGGGAAAAACTGTTTTTT,CASSQQGVREKLFF
.,TRBV20-1,.,TRBJ2-1,TGCAGTGCCACCAGGACTCCTAGGACCTACAATGAGCAGTTCTTC,CSATRTPRTYNEQFF
TRBD2,TRBV7-2,many,TRBJ2-5,TGTGCCAGCAGCGAAGTCGGTAGCGGGAGTGCTAGGAGGACCCAGTACTTC,CASSEVGSGSARRTQYF
.,TRBV28,few,TRBJ1-3,TGTGCCAGCACCCGAAGGCCTGGAAACACCATATATTTT,CASTRRPGNTIYF
TRBD2,TRBV4-3,.,TRBJ2-1,TGCGCCAGCAGCCAAGAAAGGGAGCGGGAGGGCCGGTTCTTC,CASSQEREREGRFF
.,TRBV5-6,many,TRBJ1-2,TGTGCCAGCAGCCCCCAGAGGGCCCCTGGCTACACCTTC,CASSPQRAPGYTF
.,TRBV15,few,TRBJ1-2,TGTGCCACCAGCAGAACCCTCCGGGGAGGCTATGGCTACACCTTC,CATSRTLRGGYGYTF
.,TRBV15,.,TRBJ2-3,TGTGCCACCAGCAGAGATGTTGGGTTAGATACGCAGTATTTT,CATSRDVGLDTQYF
TRBD2,TRBV9,.,TRBJ2-3,TGTGCCAGCAGCGTAGACCCTACGGGACTAGTCGCTGATACGCAGTATTTT,CASSVDPTGLVADTQYF
TRBD1,TRBV11-1,many,TRBJ1-1,TGTGCCAGCAGCTTCCGGGACAGTTCCAACACTGAAGCTTTCTTT,CASSFRDSSNTEAFF
.,TRBV4-1,.,TRBJ1-1,TGCGCCAGCAGCCAAGAAATCAACGTGGGGACCGTGGAGTTTAACACTGAAGCTTTCTTT,CASSQEINVGTVEFNTEAFF
.,TRBV28,few,TRBJ2-6,TGTGCCAGCAGCTCAGGGTCGGCTGGGGCCAACGTCCTGACTTTC,CASSSGSAGANVLTF
TRBD1,TRBV28,once,TRBJ2-2,TGTGCCAGCAGTATGCCCCCGGGACAGGGGACCGGGGAGCTGTTTTTT,CASSMPPGQGTGELFF
TRBD2,TRBV6-5,few,TRBJ2-1,TGTGCCAGCAGAGGACTAGCGGGAGGGAACTGGGGTAATGAGCAGTTCTTC,CASRGLAGGNWGNEQFF
TRBD1,TRBV20-1,few,TRBJ1-1,TGCAGGGGAGACAGGGGGGGCGCGAACACTGAAGCTTTCTTT,CRGDRGGANTEAFF
.,TRBV7-6,.,TRBJ2-1,TGTGCCAGCAGCTTATTGCCGGGCACCAGCTCCTACAATGAGCAGTTCTTC,CASSLLPGTSSYNEQFF
TRBD1,TRBV19,.,TRBJ1-2,TGTGCCAGTAGCCGAGCTGACAGGGCAGCCGGCTACACCTTC,CASSRADRAAGYTF
TRBD1,TRBV3-1,.,TRBJ2-6,TGTGCCAGCAGCGAAGTGACAGGGAGCGGGGCCAACGTCCTGACTTTC,CASSEVTGSGANVLTF
.,TRBV7-6,many,TRBJ1-4,TGTGCCAGCAGCTGGGGGGGGACTAATGAAAAACTGTTTTTT,CASSWGGTNEKLFF
.,TRBV20-1,few,TRBJ1-5,TGCAGTGCTGCTCCGCCCGGACATACTAGCAATCAGCCCCAGCATTTT,CSAAPPGHTSNQPQHF
TRBD1,TRBV19,.,TRBJ2-7,TGTGCCAGTAGTATCCGAGGGGGACAGAAGAATCCATACGAGCAGTACTTC,CASSIRGGQKNPYEQYF
.,TRBV7-6,many,TRBJ2-1,TGTGCCAGCAGCTTAGATCCAACATACAATGAGCAGTTCTTC,CASSLDPTYNEQFF
.,TRBV9,many,TRBJ1-4,TGTGCCAGCAGCGTAGGCCCAGGGCATGAAAAACTGTTTTTT,CASSVGPGHEKLFF
TRBD2,TRBV28,many,TRBJ2-1,TGTGCCAATGGAGCGGGAGCCTCCTACAATGAGCAGTTCTTC,CANGAGASYNEQFF